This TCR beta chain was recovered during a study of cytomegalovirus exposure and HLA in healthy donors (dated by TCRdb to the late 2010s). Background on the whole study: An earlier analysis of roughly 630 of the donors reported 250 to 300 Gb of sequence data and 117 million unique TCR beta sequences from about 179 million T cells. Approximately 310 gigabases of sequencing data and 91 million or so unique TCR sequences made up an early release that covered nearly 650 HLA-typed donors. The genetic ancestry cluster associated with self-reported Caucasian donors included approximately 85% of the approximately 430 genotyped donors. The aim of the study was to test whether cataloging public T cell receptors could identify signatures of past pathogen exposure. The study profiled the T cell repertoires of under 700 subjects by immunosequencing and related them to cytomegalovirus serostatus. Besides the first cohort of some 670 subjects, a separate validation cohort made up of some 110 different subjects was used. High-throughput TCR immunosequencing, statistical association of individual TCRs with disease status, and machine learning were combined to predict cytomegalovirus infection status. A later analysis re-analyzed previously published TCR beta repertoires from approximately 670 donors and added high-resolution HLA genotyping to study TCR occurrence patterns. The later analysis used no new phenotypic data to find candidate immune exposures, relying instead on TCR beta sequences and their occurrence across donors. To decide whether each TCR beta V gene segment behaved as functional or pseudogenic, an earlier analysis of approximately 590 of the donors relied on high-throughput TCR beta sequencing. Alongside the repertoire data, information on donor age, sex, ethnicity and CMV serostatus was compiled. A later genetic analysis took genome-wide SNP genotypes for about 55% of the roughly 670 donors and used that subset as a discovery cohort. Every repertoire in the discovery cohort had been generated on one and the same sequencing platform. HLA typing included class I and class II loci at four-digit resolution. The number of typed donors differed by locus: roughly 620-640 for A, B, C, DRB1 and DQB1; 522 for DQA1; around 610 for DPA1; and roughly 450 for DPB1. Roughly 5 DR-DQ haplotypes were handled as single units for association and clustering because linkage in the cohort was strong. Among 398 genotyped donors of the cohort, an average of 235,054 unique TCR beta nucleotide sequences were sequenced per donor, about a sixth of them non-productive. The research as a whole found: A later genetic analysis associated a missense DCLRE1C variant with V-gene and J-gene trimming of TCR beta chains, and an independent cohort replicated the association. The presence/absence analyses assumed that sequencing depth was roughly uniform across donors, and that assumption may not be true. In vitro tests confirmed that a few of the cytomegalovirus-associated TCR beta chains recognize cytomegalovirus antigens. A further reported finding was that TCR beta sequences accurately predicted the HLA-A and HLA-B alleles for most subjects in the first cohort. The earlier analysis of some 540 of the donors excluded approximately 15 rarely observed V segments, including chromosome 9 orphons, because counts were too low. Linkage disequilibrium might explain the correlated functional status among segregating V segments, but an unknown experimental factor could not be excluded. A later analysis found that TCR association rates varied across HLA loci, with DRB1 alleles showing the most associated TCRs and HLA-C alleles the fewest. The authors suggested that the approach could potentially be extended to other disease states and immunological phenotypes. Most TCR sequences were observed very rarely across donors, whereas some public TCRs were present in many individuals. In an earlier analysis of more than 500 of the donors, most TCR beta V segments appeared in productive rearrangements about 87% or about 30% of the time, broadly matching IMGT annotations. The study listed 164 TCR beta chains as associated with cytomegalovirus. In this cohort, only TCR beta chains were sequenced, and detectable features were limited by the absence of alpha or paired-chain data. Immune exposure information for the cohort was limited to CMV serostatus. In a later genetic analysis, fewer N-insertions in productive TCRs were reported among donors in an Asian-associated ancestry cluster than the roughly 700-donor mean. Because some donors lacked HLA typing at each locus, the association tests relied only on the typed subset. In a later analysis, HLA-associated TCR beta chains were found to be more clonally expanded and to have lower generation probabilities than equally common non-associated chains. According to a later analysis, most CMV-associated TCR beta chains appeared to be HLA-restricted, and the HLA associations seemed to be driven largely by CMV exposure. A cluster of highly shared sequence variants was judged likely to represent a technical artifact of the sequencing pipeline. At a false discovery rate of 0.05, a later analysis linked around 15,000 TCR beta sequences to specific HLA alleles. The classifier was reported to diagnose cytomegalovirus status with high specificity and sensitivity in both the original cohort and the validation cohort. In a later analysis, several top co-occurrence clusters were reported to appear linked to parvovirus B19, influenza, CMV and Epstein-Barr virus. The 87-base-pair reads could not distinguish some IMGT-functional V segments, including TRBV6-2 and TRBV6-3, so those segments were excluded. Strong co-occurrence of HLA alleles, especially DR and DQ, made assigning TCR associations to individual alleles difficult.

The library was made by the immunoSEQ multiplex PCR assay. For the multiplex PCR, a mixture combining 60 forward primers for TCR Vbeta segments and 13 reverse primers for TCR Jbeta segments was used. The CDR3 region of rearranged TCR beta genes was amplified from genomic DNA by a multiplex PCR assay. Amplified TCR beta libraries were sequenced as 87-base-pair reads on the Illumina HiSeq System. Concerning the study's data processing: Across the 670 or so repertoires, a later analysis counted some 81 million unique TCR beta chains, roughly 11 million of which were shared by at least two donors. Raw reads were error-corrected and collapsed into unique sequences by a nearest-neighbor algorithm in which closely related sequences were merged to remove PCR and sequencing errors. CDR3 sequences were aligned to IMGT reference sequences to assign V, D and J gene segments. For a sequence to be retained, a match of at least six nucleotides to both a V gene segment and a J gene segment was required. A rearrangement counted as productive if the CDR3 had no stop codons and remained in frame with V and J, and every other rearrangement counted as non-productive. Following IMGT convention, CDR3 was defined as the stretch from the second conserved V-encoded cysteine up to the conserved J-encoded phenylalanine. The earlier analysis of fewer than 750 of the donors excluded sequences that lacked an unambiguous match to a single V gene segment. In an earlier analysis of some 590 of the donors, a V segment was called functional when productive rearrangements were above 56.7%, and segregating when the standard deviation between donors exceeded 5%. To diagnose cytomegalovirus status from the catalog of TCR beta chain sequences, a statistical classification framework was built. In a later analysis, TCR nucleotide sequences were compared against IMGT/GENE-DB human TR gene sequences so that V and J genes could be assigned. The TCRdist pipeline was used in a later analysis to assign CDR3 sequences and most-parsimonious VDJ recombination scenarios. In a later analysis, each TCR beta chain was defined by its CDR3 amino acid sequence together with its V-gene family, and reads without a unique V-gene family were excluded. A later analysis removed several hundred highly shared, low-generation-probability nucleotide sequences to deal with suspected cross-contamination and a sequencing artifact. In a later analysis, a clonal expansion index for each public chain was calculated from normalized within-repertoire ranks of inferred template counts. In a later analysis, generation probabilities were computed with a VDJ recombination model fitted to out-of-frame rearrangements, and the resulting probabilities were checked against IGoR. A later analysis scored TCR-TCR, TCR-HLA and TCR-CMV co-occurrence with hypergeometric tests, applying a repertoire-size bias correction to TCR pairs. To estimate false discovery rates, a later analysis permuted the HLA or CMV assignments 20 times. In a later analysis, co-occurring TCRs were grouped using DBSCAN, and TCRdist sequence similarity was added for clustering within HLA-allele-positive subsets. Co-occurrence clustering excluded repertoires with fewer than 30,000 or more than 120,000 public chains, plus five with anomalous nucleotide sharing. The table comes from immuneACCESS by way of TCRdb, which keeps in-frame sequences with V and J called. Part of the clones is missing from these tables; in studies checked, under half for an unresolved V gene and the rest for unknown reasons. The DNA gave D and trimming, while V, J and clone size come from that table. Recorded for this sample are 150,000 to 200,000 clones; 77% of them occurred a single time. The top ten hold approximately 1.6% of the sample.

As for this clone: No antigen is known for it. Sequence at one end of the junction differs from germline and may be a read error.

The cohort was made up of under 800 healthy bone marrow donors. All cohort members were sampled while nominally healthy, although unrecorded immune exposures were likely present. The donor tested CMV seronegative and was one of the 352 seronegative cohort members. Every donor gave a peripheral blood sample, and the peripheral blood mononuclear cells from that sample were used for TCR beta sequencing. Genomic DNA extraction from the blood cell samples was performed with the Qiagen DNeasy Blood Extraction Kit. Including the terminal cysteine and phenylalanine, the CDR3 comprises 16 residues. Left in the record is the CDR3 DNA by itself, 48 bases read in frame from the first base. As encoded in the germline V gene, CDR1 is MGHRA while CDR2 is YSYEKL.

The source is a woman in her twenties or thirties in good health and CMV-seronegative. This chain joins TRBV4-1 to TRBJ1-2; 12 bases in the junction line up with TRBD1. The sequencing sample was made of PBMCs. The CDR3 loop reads CASSQKFPGQGAGYPF. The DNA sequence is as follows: TGCGCCAGCAGCCAAAAATTCCCGGGACAGGGGGCTGGCTACCCCTTC.